The present T cell receptor (beta chain) was sequenced within a study of cytomegalovirus exposure and HLA in healthy donors. Primers for the PCR totalled 60 Vbeta and 13 Jbeta. Profiled with immunoSEQ multiplex PCR; TCRdb holds only in-frame clones, not every one. The sample shows about 170,000 clones, 79% of them seen only once. Looked up from germline, CDR1 is SNHLY and CDR2 is FYNNEI. V dropped 6 bases and J dropped 3; count of bases not matched to a gene: 7. The CDR3 is 14 amino acids. This chain connects TRBV2 to TRBJ2-5, with 7 bases identical to TRBD2. Sequenced: PBMCs. The receptor's source is a woman aged 45-59 years in good health and CMV-seronegative. CDR3 protein: CASRPWGGEETQYF. The DNA for the CDR3 is TGTGCCAGCAGGCCGTGGGGGGGGGAAGAGACCCAGTACTTC. Complete variable domain (other parts from reference TRBV2 and TRBJ2-5): EPEVTQTPSHQVTQMGQEVILRCVPISNHLYFYWYRQILGQKVEFLVSFYNNEISEKSEIFDDQFSVERPDGSNFTLKIRSTKLEDSAMYFCASRPWGGEETQYFGPGTRLLVL.